The 3 T cell receptor beta chains below were found in one sample sequenced in a study of T cells after yellow fever vaccination. Via MiXCR, TCRdb re-called the 5' RACE reads, giving one row per CDR3 protein. The sample has about 370,000 distinct CDR3 sequences; under 14% are singletons. Sample: PBMCs, taken on the day of the first yellow fever vaccination. These receptors all come from a man aged 18-30 years who received the YFV17D yellow fever vaccine.

A note on this clonotype: The CDR3 end shows no conserved phenylalanine or tryptophan, and so a read error is likely. The rearrangement uses TRBV29-1 and TRBJ2-5; 8 bases align to TRBD2. There are 15 residues in the CDR3. In germline, CDR1 is SQVTM, CDR2 ANQGSEA. V lost 3 bases to trimming and J lost 5 bases; unmatched junction nucleotides: 11. In nucleotides, the CDR3 is TGCAGCGTTGACCGGTACGGGGGGGCCAGGGAGACCCAGTACTTA. This sequence encodes CSVDRYGGARETQYL.

This clonotype was counted a few times. The rearrangement links TRBV11-2 to TRBJ2-3; D not resolved. Germline V gene sequence: CDR1 SGHAT, CDR2 FQNNGV. Trimming left V 5 bases short and J 3 bases short, with 24 bases between. This CDR3 is 18 amino acids long. The CDR3 coding sequence is TGTGCCAGCAGCCCCACCGGAATTAACGAATATGGTACAGATACGCAGTATTTT. Protein product: CASSPTGINEYGTDTQYF.

This clonotype was seen a few times. The chain recombines TRBV4-1 with TRBJ2-5; D unclear. Trimming took off 6 bases at V and 5 bases at J, with 19 bases between the two ends. CDR1 MGHRA and CDR2 YSYEKL come from the germline V gene. This CDR3 region has 15 residues. The CDR3 reads CASSLMGRTEETQYF. DNA of the CDR3: TGCGCCAGCAGTTTAATGGGCAGGACGGAGGAGACCCAGTACTTC.